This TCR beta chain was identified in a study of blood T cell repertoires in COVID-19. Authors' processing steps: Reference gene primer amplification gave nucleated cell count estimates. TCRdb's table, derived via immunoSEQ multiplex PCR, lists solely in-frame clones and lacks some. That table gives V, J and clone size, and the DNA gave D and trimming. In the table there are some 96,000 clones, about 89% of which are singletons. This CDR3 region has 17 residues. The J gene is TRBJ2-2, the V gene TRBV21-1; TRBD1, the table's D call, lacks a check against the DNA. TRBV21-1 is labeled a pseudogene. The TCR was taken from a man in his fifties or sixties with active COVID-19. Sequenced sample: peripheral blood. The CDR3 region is CASSIVKDRSNTGELFF. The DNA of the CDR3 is TGTGCCAGCAGCATCGTAAAGGACAGATCGAACACCGGGGAGCTGTTTTTT.